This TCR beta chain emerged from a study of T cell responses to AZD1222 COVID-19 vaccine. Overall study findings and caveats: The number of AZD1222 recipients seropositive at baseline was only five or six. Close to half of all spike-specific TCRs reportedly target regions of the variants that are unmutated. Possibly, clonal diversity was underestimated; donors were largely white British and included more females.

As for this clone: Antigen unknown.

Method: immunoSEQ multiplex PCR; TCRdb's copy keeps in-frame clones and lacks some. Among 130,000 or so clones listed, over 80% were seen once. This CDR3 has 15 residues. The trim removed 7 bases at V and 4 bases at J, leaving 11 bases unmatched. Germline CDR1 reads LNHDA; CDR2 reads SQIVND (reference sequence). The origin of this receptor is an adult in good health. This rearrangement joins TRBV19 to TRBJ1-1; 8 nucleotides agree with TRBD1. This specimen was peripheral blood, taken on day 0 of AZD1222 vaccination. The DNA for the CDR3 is TGTGCCAGTAAGAACGCAGGGGGCTCGGGCACTGAAGCTTTCTTT. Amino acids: CASKNAGGSGTEAFF.